The entry that follows covers one T cell receptor (beta chain) sequence. What this receptor recognizes is not known. No base quality information exists; no much larger clone differs at one position. This record comes from a study of cytomegalovirus exposure and HLA in healthy donors (dated by TCRdb to about 2017). At the level of the whole study: According to an earlier analysis of around 600 of the donors, roughly 180 million T cells yielded over 100 million unique TCR beta sequences and less than 300 Gb of sequence data. Roughly 300 gigabases of sequencing data and approximately 91 million unique TCR sequences made up an early release that covered several hundred HLA-typed donors. Of the approximately 400 genotyped donors, approximately 81% were placed in the genetic ancestry cluster associated with self-reported Caucasian donors. The study was designed to test whether signatures of past pathogen exposure could be identified by cataloging public T cell receptors. The study used immunosequencing to profile the T cell repertoires of several hundred subjects and linked those repertoires to cytomegalovirus serostatus. A separate validation cohort of roughly 120 different subjects was used in addition to the approximately 610-subject first cohort. The study combined high-throughput TCR immunosequencing, statistical association of individual TCRs with disease status, and machine learning to predict cytomegalovirus infection status. A later analysis re-examined previously published TCR beta repertoires from more than 550 donors and added high-resolution HLA genotyping to investigate patterns of TCR occurrence. Rather than drawing on any new phenotypic data, the later analysis identified candidate immune exposures from TCR beta sequences and the way those sequences occurred across donors. In an earlier analysis of 550 to 700 of the donors, high-throughput TCR beta sequencing was used to judge whether each TCR beta V gene segment behaved as functional or pseudogenic. Donor age, sex, ethnicity and CMV serostatus were collected together with the repertoire data. A later genetic analysis used genome-wide SNP genotypes for 398 of the 666 donors, treating that subset as a discovery cohort. All discovery cohort repertoires had been generated using a single sequencing platform. HLA typing included class I and class II loci at four-digit resolution. The number of donors typed differed by locus, with roughly 629-640 for A, B, C, DRB1 and DQB1, around 500 for DQA1, about 610 for DPA1, and some 440 for DPB1. About five DR-DQ haplotypes were treated as single units for association and clustering because of strong linkage in the cohort. On average, around 240,000 unique TCR beta nucleotide sequences were sequenced per donor among some 420 genotyped donors of the cohort, with 15% to 20% of those sequences being non-productive.

The library was made by the immunoSEQ multiplex PCR assay. A mixture of 60 forward primers for TCR Vbeta segments and 13 reverse primers for TCR Jbeta segments was used in the multiplex PCR. The CDR3 region of rearranged TCR beta genes was amplified from genomic DNA with a multiplex PCR assay. Amplified TCR beta libraries were sequenced as 87-base-pair reads on the Illumina HiSeq System. In the authors' own workflow: In a later analysis, some 80 million unique TCR beta chains were counted across the 650 to 750 repertoires, and roughly 10 million of these chains were shared by at least two donors. To remove PCR and sequencing errors, raw reads were error-corrected and collapsed into unique sequences using a nearest-neighbor algorithm that merged closely related sequences. Alignment of CDR3 sequences to IMGT reference sequences was used to assign V, D and J gene segments. For a sequence to be retained, a match of at least six nucleotides to both a V gene segment and a J gene segment was required. A rearrangement counted as productive if the CDR3 had no stop codons and remained in frame with V and J, and every other rearrangement counted as non-productive. CDR3 was defined by IMGT convention, running from the second conserved V-encoded cysteine to the conserved J-encoded phenylalanine. Sequences without an unambiguous match to a single V gene segment were excluded from the earlier analysis of a few hundred of the donors. An earlier analysis of approximately 590 of the donors called V segments functional above 56.7% productive rearrangements and segregating when the between-donor standard deviation exceeded 5%. A statistical classification framework was developed to diagnose cytomegalovirus status using the catalog of TCR beta chain sequences. A later analysis assigned V and J genes by comparing TCR nucleotide sequences with IMGT/GENE-DB human TR gene sequences. In a later analysis, CDR3 sequences and most-parsimonious VDJ recombination scenarios were assigned using the TCRdist pipeline. In a later analysis, every TCR beta chain was defined by the combination of its CDR3 amino acid sequence and its V-gene family, and reads without a unique V-gene family were dropped. To address suspected cross-contamination and a sequencing artifact, a later analysis removed 450 to 700 highly shared, low-generation-probability nucleotide sequences. In a later analysis, a clonal expansion index for each public chain was calculated from normalized within-repertoire ranks of inferred template counts. A later analysis computed generation probabilities with a VDJ recombination model fitted to out-of-frame rearrangements, and checked the results against IGoR. A later analysis scored TCR-TCR, TCR-HLA and TCR-CMV co-occurrence with hypergeometric tests, applying a repertoire-size bias correction to TCR pairs. To estimate false discovery rates, a later analysis permuted the HLA or CMV assignments 20 times. In a later analysis, co-occurring TCRs were grouped using DBSCAN, and TCRdist sequence similarity was added for clustering within HLA-allele-positive subsets. Co-occurrence clustering excluded repertoires with fewer than 30,000 or more than 120,000 public chains, plus five with anomalous nucleotide sharing. TCRdb mirrors the immuneACCESS table, restricted to in-frame sequences. Some clones are absent from its copies; in checked studies, under half trace to an unresolved V gene, and the reason for the others is unknown. D and trimming were read from the DNA, whereas the V and J calls and clone size are those reported in that table. This sample is represented by 150,000 to 200,000 clones; 80% to 90% of them were singletons. The top ten clonotypes cover roughly 10% of the sample.

The cohort comprised 710 or so healthy bone marrow donors. At the time of sampling, every cohort member was nominally healthy, though immune exposures that went unrecorded were likely present. The donor tested CMV seropositive, placing the donor among the 289 seropositive members of the cohort. A peripheral blood sample was provided by each donor, and peripheral blood mononuclear cells were used for TCR beta sequencing. Genomic DNA extraction from the blood cell samples was performed with the Qiagen DNeasy Blood Extraction Kit. Taken from cysteine to phenylalanine, the CDR3 has 14 residues. Left in the record is the CDR3 DNA by itself, 42 bases read in frame from the first base. From the germline V gene, CDR1 is SGHAT and CDR2 is FQNNGV. The junction shows trimming of 6 bases on V and 6 bases on J, plus 14 bases between the germline ends. Results the study describes overall, beyond this receptor: Roughly uniform sequencing depth across donors was assumed in presence/absence analyses, although this assumption may not hold. Broadly in line with IMGT annotations, most TCR beta V segments showed up in productive rearrangements about 87% or about 30% of the time in an earlier analysis of approximately 600 of the donors. The classifier was reported to diagnose cytomegalovirus status with high specificity and sensitivity in both the original and validation cohorts. A total of some 180 TCR beta chains were listed by the study as associated with cytomegalovirus. Because HLA typing was unavailable for some donors at each locus, only the typed subset was used in association tests. In a later analysis, several top co-occurrence clusters were reported to appear linked to parvovirus B19, influenza, CMV and Epstein-Barr virus. The earlier analysis of some 540 of the donors excluded roughly 17 rarely observed V segments, including chromosome 9 orphons, because counts were too low. The 87-base-pair reads could not distinguish some IMGT-functional V segments, including TRBV6-2 and TRBV6-3, so those segments were excluded. A later analysis associated 16,951 TCR beta sequences with specific HLA alleles at a false discovery rate of 0.05. In a later analysis, TCR association rates were found to vary across HLA loci, with the most associated TCRs seen for DRB1 alleles and the fewest for HLA-C alleles. According to the authors, the approach could potentially be generalized to other disease states and immunological phenotypes. In a later genetic analysis, fewer N-insertions in productive TCRs were reported among donors in an Asian-associated ancestry cluster than the roughly 700-donor mean. In this cohort, only TCR beta chains were sequenced, and detectable features were limited by the absence of alpha or paired-chain data. In a later analysis, most CMV-associated TCR beta chains were found to appear HLA-restricted, with HLA associations seemingly driven largely by CMV exposure. For the cohort, immune exposure information was limited to CMV serostatus. In vitro tests confirmed that three of the cytomegalovirus-associated TCR beta chains recognize cytomegalovirus antigens. Correlated functional status among segregating V segments might reflect linkage disequilibrium, but an unknown experimental factor could not be ruled out. Assigning TCR associations to individual alleles was difficult when HLA alleles, especially DR and DQ, strongly co-occurred. A cluster of highly shared sequence variants was judged likely to represent a technical artifact of the sequencing pipeline. In a later genetic analysis, a missense DCLRE1C variant was associated with V-gene and J-gene trimming of TCR beta chains, and the association was replicated in an independent cohort. Most TCR sequences were observed very rarely across donors, whereas some public TCRs were present in many individuals. A further reported finding was that TCR beta sequences accurately predicted the HLA-A and HLA-B alleles for most subjects in the first cohort. A later analysis found that HLA-associated TCR beta chains were more clonally expanded and had lower generation probabilities than equally common non-associated chains.

This clonotype originated in a man aged 18 to 35 in good health and CMV-seropositive. The V and J genes are TRBV11-2 and TRBJ2-2; no confident D gene assignment can be made. Sequencing input: PBMCs. CDR3 protein: CASRISFGSGELFF. The bases read TGTGCCAGCAGAATCTCCTTTGGCTCCGGGGAGCTGTTTTTT.